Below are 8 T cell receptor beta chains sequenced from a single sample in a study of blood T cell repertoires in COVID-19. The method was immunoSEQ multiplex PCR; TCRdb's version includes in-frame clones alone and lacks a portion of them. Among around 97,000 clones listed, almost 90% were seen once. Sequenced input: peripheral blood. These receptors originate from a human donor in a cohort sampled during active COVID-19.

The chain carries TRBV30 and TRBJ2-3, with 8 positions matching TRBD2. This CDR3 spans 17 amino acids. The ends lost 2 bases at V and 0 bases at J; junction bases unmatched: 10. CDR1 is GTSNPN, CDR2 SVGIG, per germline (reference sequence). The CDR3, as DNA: TGTGCCTGGAGTTCGGGGGGGATGACTGCTAGCACAGATACGCAGTATTTT. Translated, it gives CAWSSGGMTASTDTQYF. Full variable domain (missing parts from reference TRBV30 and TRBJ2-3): SQTIHQWPATLVQPVGSPLSLECTVEGTSNPNLYWYRQAAGRGLQLLFYSVGIGQISSEVPQNLSASRPQDRQFILSSKKLLLSDSGFYLCAWSSGGMTASTDTQYFGPGTRLTVL.

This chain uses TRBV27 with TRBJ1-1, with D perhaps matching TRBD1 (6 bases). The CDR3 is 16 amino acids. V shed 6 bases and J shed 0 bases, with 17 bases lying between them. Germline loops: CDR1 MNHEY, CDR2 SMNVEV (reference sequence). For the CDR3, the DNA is TGTGCCAGCAGCGGACCCAGGACAGCTATGAACACTGAAGCTTTCTTT. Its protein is CASSGPRTAMNTEAFF.

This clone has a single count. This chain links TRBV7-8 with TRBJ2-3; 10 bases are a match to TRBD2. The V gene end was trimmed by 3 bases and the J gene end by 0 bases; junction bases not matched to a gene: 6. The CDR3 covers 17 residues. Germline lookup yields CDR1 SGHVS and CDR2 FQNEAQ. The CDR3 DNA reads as TGTGCCAGCAGCTTCGTAGCGGGGGGAACTAGCACAGATACGCAGTATTTT. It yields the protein CASSFVAGGTSTDTQYF.

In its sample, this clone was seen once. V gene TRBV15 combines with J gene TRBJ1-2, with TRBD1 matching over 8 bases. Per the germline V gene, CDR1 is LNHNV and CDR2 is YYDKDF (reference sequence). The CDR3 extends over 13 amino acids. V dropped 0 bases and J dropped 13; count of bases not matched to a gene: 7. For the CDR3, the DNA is TGTGCCACCAGCAGAGATTCTGACAGGGGTGTCACCTTC. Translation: CATSRDSDRGVTF.

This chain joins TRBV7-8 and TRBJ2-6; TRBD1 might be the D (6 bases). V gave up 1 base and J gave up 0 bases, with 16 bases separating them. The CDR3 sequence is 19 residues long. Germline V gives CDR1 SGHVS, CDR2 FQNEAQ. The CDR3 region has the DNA TGTGCCAGCAGCTTAGTTTTTGGCAGGGGCCCCTCTGGGGCCAACGTCCTGACTTTC. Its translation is CASSLVFGRGPSGANVLTF. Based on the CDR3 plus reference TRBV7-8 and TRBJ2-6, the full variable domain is GAGVSQSPRYKVAKRGQDVALRCDPISGHVSLFWYQQALGQGPEFLTYFQNEAQLDKSGLPSDRFFAERPEGSVSTLKIQRTQQEDSAVYLCASSLVFGRGPSGANVLTFGAGSRLTVL.

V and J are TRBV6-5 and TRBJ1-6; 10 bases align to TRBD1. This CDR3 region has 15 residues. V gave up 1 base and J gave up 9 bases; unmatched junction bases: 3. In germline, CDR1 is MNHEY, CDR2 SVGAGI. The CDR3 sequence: CASSYFGTGVSPLHF. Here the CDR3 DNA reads TGTGCCAGCAGTTACTTCGGGACAGGGGTTTCACCCCTCCACTTT.

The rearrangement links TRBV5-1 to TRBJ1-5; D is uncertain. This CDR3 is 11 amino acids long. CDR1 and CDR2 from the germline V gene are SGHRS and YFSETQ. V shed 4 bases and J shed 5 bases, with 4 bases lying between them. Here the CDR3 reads CASSTDQPQHF. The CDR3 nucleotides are TGCGCCAGCAGCACAGATCAGCCCCAGCATTTT.

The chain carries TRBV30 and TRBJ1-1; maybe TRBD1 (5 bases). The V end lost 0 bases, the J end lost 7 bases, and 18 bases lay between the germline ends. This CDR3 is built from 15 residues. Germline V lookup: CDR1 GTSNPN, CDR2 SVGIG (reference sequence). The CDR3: CAWSVGADLWGEAFF. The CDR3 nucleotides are TGTGCCTGGAGTGTAGGGGCAGACTTATGGGGTGAAGCTTTCTTT.